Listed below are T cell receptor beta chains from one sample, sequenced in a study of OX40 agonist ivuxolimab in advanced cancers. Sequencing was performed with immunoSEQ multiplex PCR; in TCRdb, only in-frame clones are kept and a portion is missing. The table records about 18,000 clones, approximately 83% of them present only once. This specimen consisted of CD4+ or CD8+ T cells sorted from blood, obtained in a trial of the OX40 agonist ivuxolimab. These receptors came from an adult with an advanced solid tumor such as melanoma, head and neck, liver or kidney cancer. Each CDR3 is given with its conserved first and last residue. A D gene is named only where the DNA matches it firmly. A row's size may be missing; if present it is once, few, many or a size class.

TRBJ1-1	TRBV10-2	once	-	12	CASCDSYGEAFF	TGCGCCAGCTGCGACTCGTACGGTGAAGCTTTCTTT
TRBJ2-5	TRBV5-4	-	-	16	CASSLRSGGSQETQYF	TGTGCCAGCAGCTTGAGATCGGGGGGCTCTCAAGAGACCCAGTACTTC
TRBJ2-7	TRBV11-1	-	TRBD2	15	CASSFERGGRNEQYF	TGTGCCAGCAGCTTTGAACGGGGGGGCCGGAACGAGCAGTACTTC
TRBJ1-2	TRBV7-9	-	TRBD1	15	CASSFGTGGDYGYTF	TGTGCCAGCAGCTTCGGGACAGGAGGAGACTATGGCTACACCTTC
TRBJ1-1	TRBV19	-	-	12	CASRTANTEAFF	TGTGCCAGTAGGACAGCGAACACTGAAGCTTTCTTT
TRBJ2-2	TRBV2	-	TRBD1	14	CAFFGQGAHGELFF	TGTGCCTTTTTTGGACAGGGGGCCCACGGGGAGCTGTTTTTT
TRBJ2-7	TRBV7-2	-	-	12	CASSFEYHEQYF	TGTGCCAGCAGCTTCGAATACCACGAGCAGTACTTC
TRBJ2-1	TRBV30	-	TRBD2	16	CAWSWGSGSSYNEQFF	TGTGCCTGGAGTTGGGGTAGCGGGAGCTCCTACAATGAGCAGTTCTTC
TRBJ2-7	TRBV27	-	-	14	CASSLLIGSYEQYF	TGTGCCAGCAGTTTATTGATAGGCTCCTACGAGCAGTACTTC
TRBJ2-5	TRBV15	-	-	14	CATSESNTKETQYF	TGTGCCACCTCGGAGAGCAACACTAAAGAGACCCAGTACTTC
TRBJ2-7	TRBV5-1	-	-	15	CASSLGELIGDEQYF	TGCGCCAGCAGCTTGGGGGAGCTCATTGGGGACGAGCAGTACTTC
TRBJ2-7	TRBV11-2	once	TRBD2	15	CASSREAGGPYEQYF	TGTGCCAGCAGTCGGGAGGCGGGAGGGCCCTACGAGCAGTACTTC
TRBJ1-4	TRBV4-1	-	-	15	CASSQPGTWYEKLFF	TGCGCCAGCAGCCAACCCGGGACATGGTATGAAAAACTGTTTTTT
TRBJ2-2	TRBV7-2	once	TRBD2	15	CASSLSSGMDGELFF	TGTGCCAGCAGCTTATCGAGCGGGATGGACGGGGAGCTGTTTTTT
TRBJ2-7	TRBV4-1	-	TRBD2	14	CASSYTSGPYEQYF	TGCGCCAGCAGCTACACTAGCGGGCCCTACGAGCAGTACTTC
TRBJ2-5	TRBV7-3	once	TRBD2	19	CASSSSIWSGGAVRETQYF	TGTGCCAGCAGCTCCTCGATTTGGAGCGGGGGGGCGGTGAGAGAGACCCAGTACTTC
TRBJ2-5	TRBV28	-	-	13	CASSGTMRETQYF	TGTGCCAGCAGCGGGACAATGAGAGAGACCCAGTACTTC
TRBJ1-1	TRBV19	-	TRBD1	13	CASNPGQGTEAFF	TGTGCCAGTAACCCGGGACAGGGGACTGAAGCTTTCTTT
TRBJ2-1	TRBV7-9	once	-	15	CASSKDNAGYNEQFF	TGTGCCAGCAGCAAAGATAATGCCGGCTACAATGAGCAGTTCTTC
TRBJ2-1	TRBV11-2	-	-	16	CASSPPSWGSYNEQFF	TGTGCCAGCAGCCCACCTTCGTGGGGCTCCTACAATGAGCAGTTCTTC
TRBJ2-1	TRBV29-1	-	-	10	CSGAGTEQFF	TGCAGCGGCGCCGGGACAGAGCAGTTCTTC
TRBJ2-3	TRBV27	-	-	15	CASRWGGGQLDTQYF	TGTGCCAGCCGTTGGGGCGGGGGCCAACTAGATACGCAGTATTTT
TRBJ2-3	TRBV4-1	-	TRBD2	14	CASSLGLGTDTQYF	TGCGCCAGCAGCCTCGGACTAGGCACAGATACGCAGTATTTT
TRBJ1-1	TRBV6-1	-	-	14	CASSEPTDYTEAFF	TGTGCCAGCAGTGAACCCACGGATTACACTGAAGCTTTCTTT
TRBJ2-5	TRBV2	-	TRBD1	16	CASRAGTGVIGETQYF	TGTGCCAGCAGAGCCGGGACAGGGGTAATTGGAGAGACCCAGTACTTC
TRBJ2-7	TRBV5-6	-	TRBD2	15	CASSYGTSDRYEQYF	TGTGCCAGCAGTTATGGGACTAGCGATCGCTACGAGCAGTACTTC
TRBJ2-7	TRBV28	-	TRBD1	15	CASSSGQGNTYEQYF	TGTGCCAGCAGTTCGGGACAGGGTAACACCTACGAGCAGTACTTC
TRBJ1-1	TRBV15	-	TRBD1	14	CATGETGWETEAFF	TGTGCCACCGGAGAGACAGGGTGGGAAACTGAAGCTTTCTTT
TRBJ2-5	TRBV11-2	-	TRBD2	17	CASSLGLAGGPGETQYF	TGTGCCAGCAGCTTAGGATTAGCGGGAGGGCCAGGGGAGACCCAGTACTTC
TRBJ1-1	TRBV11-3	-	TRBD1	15	CASSGQGATNTEAFF	TGTGCCAGCAGCGGACAGGGGGCGACGAACACTGAAGCTTTCTTT
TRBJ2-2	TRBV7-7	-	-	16	CASSLGPGLNTGELFF	TGTGCTAGCAGCTTAGGGCCAGGGTTAAACACCGGGGAGCTGTTTTTT
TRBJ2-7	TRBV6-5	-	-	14	CASSYSGVWNEQYF	TGTGCCAGCAGTTACTCGGGGGTTTGGAACGAGCAGTACTTC
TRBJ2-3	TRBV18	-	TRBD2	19	CASSPRGILGREEVDTQYF	TGTGCCAGCTCACCACGAGGGATCCTCGGGCGGGAGGAGGTAGATACGCAGTATTTT
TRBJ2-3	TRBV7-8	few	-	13	CASSLPPADTQYF	TGTGCCAGCAGCTTACCCCCGGCAGATACGCAGTATTTT
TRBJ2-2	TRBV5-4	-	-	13	CASSSRNTGELFF	TGTGCCAGCAGCAGCAGGAACACCGGGGAGCTGTTTTTT
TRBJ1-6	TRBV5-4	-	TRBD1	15	CASSSTGGDSSPLHF	TGTGCCAGCAGCTCCACAGGGGGCGATAGTTCACCCCTCCACTTT